This T cell receptor (beta chain) stems from a study of T-cell reconstitution after alpha-beta-depleted transplantation in children. This sample's TCRbeta library carried unique molecular identifier barcodes. TCRdb used MiXCR to reprocess the PCR reads, holding one entry per CDR3 protein. The table records around 300,000 distinct CDR3 sequences, around 7.1% of them present only once. The CDR3 is 16 residues long. Trimming shortened V by 5 bases and J by 2 bases, and 19 bases separated the two germline ends. Germline V gene sequence: CDR1 SGHRS, CDR2 YFSETQ. Comments on this clonotype: No antigen is known for it.

Study-level findings and limits: Newly produced T cells mostly accounted for T-cell counts and diversity one year post-transplant. About two months after transplant, alpha-beta T cells reportedly came from several hundred expanded graft clones. Elevated TCRbeta diversity at day 60 was traced, in some patients, to surviving recipient T cells and thymic progenitors.

The receptor was derived from a female patient aged 2-9 years who had a stem cell transplant for Fanconi anemia, so the T cells may come from the graft donor. The rearrangement uses TRBV5-1 and TRBJ1-1, with D possibly TRBD1 on 5 matching bases. The sample here was peripheral blood, taken 360 days after TCRalphabeta/CD19-depleted stem cell transplant. The chain's CDR3 is CASRGGGSSLNTEAFF. CDR3 DNA sequence: TGCGCCAGCAGGGGGGGGGGATCCAGTTTAAACACTGAAGCTTTCTTT.